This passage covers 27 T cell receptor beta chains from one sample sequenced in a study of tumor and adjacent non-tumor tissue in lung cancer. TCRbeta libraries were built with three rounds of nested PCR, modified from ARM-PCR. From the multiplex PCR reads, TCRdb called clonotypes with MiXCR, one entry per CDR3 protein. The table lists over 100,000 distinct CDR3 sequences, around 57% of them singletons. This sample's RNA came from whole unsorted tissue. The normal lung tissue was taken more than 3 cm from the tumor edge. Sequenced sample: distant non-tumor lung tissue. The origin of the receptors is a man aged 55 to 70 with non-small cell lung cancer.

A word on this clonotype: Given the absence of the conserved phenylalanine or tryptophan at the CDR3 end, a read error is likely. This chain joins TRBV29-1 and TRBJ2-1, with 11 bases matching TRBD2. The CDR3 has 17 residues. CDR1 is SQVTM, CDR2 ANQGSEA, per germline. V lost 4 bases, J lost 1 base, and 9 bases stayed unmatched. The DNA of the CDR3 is TGCAGCGTTGCAAGGCCGGCTAGCGGGAGGTCCTACAATGAGCAGTTCATC. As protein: CSVARPASGRSYNEQFI.

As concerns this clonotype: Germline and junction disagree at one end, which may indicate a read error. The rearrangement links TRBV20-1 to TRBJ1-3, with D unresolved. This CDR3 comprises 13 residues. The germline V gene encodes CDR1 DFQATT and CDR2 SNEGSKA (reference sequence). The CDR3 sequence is CSALDDSGNTVYF. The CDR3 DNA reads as TGCAGTGCTCTTGACGACTCTGGAAACACCGTATATTTT.

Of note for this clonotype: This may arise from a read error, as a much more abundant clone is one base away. CDR3 DNA sequence: TGCAGTGCCCTGGATGCAACATCCAGATTGATGGGAGAGACCCAGTACTTC. Its translation: CSALDATSRLMGETQYF. V gene TRBV20-1 combines with J gene TRBJ2-5; D gene unclear. Trimming left V 6 bases short and J 4 bases short, with 27 bases between. The CDR3 totals 17 residues. Looked up from germline, CDR1 is DFQATT and CDR2 is SNEGSKA (reference sequence).

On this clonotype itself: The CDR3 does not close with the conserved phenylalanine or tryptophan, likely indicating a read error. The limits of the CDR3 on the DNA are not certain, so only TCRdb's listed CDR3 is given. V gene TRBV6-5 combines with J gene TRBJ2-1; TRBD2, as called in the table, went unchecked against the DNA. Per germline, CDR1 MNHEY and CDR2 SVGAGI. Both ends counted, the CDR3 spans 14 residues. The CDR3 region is CASTTDYPYNEQIL.

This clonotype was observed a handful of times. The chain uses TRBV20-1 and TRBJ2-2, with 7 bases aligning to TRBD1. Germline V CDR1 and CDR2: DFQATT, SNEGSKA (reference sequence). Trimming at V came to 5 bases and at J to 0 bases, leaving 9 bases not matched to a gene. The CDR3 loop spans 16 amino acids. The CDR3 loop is CSAFPVQGANTGELFF. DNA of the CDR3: TGCAGTGCTTTCCCCGTCCAGGGGGCGAACACCGGGGAGCTGTTTTTT.

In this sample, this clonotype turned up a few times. CDR3 sequence reads: CASSPQANEQYF. The CDR3 DNA reads as TGTGCCAGCTCACCACAGGCGAACGAGCAGTACTTC. The V gene is TRBV18, the J gene TRBJ2-7; D gene ambiguous. Germline V lookup: CDR1 KGHSH, CDR2 LQKENI. The CDR3 contains 12 residues. With 1 base removed from V and 5 bases from J, the gap between germline ends came to 6 bases.

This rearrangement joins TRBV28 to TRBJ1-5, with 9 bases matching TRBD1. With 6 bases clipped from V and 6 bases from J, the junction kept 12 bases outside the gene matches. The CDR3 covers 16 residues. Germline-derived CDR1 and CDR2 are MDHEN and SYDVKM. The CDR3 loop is CASRGTGGAWGQPQHF. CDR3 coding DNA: TGTGCCAGCAGAGGCACAGGGGGCGCATGGGGTCAGCCCCAGCATTTT.

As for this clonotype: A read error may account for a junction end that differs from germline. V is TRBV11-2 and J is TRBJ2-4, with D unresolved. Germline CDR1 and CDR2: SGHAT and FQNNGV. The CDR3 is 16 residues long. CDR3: CAGSLNPDEAKNIQYF. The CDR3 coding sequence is TGTGCCGGCAGCTTAAATCCAGATGAAGCCAAAAACATTCAGTACTTC.

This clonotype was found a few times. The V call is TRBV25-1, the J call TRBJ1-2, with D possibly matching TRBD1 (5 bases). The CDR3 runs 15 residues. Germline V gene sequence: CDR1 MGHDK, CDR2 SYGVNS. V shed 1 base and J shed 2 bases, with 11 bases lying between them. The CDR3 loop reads CASSEFEPGNYGYTF. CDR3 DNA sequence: TGTGCCAGCAGTGAATTTGAACCAGGGAACTATGGCTACACCTTC.

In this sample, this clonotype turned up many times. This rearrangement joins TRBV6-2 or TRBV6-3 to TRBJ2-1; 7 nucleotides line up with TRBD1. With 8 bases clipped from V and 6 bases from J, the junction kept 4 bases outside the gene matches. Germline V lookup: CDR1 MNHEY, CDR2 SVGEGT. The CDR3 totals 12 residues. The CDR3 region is CASEGTANEQFF. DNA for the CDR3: TGTGCCAGCGAAGGGACAGCCAATGAGCAGTTCTTC.

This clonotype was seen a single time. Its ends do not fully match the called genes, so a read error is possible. The CDR3 protein is CSVSTAQGSYVYTF. For the CDR3, the DNA is TGCAGTGTTTCCACCGCCCAGGGATCTTATGTCTACACCTTC. This sequence joins TRBV29-1 and TRBJ1-2; perhaps TRBD1 as D (5 bases). CDR1 SQVTM and CDR2 ANQGSEA come from the germline V gene. The CDR3 extends over 14 amino acids.

DNA of the CDR3: TGTGCCAGCGCCGTTGACCGTTCGGACGAGCAGTACTTC. Residues: CASAVDRSDEQYF. This chain connects TRBV11-1 to TRBJ2-7; D not resolved. This CDR3 spans 13 amino acids. Germline V gene lookup returns CDR1 SGHAT and CDR2 FQDESV (reference sequence). V was cut by 8 bases and J by 5 bases, with 16 bases left in between.

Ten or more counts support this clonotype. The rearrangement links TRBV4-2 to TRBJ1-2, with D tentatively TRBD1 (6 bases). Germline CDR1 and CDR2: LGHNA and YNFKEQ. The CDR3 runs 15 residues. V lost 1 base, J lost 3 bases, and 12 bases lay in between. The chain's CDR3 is CASSQGGSGDYGYTF. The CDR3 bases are TGTGCCAGCAGCCAAGGGGGGTCAGGGGACTATGGCTACACCTTC.

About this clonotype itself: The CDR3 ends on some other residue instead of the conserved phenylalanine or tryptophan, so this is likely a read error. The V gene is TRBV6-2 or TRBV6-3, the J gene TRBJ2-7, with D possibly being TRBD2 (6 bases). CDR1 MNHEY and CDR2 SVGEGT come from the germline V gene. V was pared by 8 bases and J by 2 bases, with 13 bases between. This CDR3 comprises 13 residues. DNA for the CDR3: TGTGCCAGCGGGTCGGGAGTTACCTACGAGCAGTACATC. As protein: CASGSGVTYEQYI.

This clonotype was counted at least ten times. In nucleotides, the CDR3 is TGCGCCAGCAACCACAACCCTACAGGGGGCGAGCAGTACTTC. Translated, it gives CASNHNPTGGEQYF. The chain has TRBV10-2 and TRBJ2-7; 8 bases align to TRBD1. This CDR3 spans 14 amino acids. Germline V lookup: CDR1 WSHSY, CDR2 SAAADI. V lost 7 bases, J lost 6 bases, and 11 bases stayed unmatched.

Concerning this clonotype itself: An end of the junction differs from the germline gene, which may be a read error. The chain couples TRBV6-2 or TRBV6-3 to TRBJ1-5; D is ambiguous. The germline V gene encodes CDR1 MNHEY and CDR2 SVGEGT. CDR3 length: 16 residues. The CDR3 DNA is TGTGCCAGCAGTTGCTCGGCAGGCTATAGCAATCGGCCCCAGCATTTT. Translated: CASSCSAGYSNRPQHF.

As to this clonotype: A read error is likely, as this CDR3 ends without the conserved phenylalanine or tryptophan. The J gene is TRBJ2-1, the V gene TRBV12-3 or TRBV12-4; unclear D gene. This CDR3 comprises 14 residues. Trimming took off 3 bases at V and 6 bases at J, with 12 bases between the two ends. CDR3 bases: TGTGCCAGCAGTTTTGGTCAGGCAGGCAATGAGCAGTTCTAC. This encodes CASSFGQAGNEQFY.

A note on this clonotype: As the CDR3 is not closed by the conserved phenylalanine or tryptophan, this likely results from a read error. The CDR3 DNA reads TGTCCCAGCAGCTTAACAGGGCCACCCCTCCACTAT. This translates into CPSSLTGPPLHY. The chain is built from TRBV11-3 and TRBJ1-6; D perhaps matches TRBD1 (6 bases). The CDR3 is made up of 12 amino acids. Germline lookup yields CDR1 SGHNT and CDR2 YENEEA.

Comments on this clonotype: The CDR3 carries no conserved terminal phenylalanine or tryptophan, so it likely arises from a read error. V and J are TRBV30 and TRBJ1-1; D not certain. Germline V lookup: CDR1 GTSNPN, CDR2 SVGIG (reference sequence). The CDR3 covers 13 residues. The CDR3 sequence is CVWRAGMNTEAFY. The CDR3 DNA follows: TGTGTCTGGAGGGCCGGGATGAACACTGAAGCTTTCTAT.

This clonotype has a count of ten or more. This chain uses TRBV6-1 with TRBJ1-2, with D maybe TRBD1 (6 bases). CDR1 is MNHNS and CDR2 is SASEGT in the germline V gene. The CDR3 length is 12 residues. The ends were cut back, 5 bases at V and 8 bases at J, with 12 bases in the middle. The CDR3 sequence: CASSPQGKGYTF. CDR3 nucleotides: TGTGCCAGCAGTCCACAGGGAAAAGGCTACACCTTC.

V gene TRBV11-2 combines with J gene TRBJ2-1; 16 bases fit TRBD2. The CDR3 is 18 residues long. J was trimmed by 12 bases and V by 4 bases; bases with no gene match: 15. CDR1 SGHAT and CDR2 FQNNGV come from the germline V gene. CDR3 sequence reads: CASSSALGLAGGPMMQFF. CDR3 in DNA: TGTGCCAGCAGCTCCGCTTTGGGACTAGCGGGAGGGCCGATGATGCAGTTCTTC.

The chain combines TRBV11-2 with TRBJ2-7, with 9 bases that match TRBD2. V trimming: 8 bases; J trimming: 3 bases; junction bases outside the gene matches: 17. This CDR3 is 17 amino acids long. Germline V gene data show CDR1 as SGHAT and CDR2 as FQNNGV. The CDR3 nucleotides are TGTGCCAGCCGCACGGGACTAGCTGGTGAAGCTTACTACGAGCAGTACTTC. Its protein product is CASRTGLAGEAYYEQYF. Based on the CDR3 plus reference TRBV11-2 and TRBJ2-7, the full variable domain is EAGVAQSPRYKIIEKRQSVAFWCNPISGHATLYWYQQILGQGPKLLIQFQNNGVVDDSQLPKDRFSAERLKGVDSTLKIQPAKLEDSAVYLCASRTGLAGEAYYEQYFGPGTRLTVT.

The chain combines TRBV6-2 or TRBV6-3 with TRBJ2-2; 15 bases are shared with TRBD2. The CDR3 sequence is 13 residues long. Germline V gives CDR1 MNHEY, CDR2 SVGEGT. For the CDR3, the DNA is TGTGTCATCAGGACTAGCGGGAGGGTGGAGCTGTTTTTT. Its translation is CVIRTSGRVELFF.

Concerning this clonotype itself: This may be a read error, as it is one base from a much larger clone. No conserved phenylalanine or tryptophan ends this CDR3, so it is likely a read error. CDR3 amino acids: CASMRAGGKDEQFL. The CDR3 DNA sequence: TGTGCCAGCATGCGGGCAGGGGGAAAGGATGAGCAGTTCTTA. J is TRBJ2-1 and V is TRBV6-2 or TRBV6-3, with 7 bases identical to TRBD1. The germline V gene encodes CDR1 MNHEY and CDR2 SVGEGT. The CDR3 length is 14 residues. With 7 bases clipped from V and 8 bases from J, the junction kept 11 bases outside the gene matches.

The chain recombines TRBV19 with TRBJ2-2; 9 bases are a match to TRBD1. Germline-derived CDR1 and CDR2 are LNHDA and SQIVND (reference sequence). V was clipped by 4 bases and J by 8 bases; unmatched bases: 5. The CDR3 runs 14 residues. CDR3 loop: CASSTTGGEGELFF. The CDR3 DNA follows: TGTGCCAGTAGTACCACAGGGGGCGAAGGGGAGCTGTTTTTT.

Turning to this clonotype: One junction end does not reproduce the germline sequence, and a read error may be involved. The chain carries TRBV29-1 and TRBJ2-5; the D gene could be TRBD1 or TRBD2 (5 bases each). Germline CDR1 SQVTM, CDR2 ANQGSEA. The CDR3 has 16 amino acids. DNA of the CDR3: TGCAGCGTTGAAAGGAGGATAGTGGGGCACCAAGAGACCCAGAACTTC. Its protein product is CSVERRIVGHQETQNF.

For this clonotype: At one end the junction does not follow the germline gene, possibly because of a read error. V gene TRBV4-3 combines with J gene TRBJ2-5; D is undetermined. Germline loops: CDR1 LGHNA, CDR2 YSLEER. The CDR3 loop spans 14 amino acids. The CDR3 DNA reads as TGCACCAGCAGTCAAGTTTACAGAGAAGAGACCCAGTACTTC. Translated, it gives CTSSQVYREETQYF.